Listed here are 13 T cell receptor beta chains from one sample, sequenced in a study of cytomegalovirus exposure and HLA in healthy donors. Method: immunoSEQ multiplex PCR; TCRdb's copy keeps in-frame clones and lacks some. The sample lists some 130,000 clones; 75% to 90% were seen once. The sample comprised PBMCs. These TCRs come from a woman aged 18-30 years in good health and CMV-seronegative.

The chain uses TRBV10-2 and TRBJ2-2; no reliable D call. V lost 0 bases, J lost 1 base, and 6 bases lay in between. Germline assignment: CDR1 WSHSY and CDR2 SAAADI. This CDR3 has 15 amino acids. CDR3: CASSESIVNTGELFF. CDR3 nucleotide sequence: TGCGCCAGCAGTGAGTCGATAGTGAACACCGGGGAGCTGTTTTTT.

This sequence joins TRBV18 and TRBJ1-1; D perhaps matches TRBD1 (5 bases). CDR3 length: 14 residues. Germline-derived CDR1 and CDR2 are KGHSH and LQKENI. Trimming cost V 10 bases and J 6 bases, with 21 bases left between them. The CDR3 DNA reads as TGTGCCACCTCCATTCGGGGGGAGGTTTCTGAAGCTTTCTTT. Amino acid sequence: CATSIRGEVSEAFF.

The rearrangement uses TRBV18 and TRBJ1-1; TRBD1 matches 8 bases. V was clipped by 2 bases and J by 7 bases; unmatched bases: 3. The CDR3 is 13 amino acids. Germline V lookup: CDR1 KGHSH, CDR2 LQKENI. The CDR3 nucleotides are TGTGCCAGCTCACCAGGACAGGGCGTTGAAGCTTTCTTT. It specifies CASSPGQGVEAFF. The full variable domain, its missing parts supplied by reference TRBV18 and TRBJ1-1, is NAGVMQNPRHLVRRRGQEARLRCSPMKGHSHVYWYRQLPEEGLKFMVYLQKENIIDESGMPKERFSAEFPKEGPSILRIQQVVRGDSAAYFCASSPGQGVEAFFGQGTRLTVV.

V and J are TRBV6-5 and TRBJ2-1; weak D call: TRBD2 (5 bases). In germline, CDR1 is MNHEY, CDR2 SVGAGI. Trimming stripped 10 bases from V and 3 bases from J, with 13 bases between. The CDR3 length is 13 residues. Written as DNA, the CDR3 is TGTGCCATTTCCAGCGGTTTCTACAATGAGCAGTTCTTC. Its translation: CAISSGFYNEQFF.

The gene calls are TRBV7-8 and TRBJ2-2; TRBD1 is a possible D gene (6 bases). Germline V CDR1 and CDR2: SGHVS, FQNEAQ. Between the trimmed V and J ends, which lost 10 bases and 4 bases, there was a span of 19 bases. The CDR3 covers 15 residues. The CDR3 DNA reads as TGTGCCACCCCAAAACCAGACAGGCGCACCGGGGAGCTGTTTTTT. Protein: CATPKPDRRTGELFF.

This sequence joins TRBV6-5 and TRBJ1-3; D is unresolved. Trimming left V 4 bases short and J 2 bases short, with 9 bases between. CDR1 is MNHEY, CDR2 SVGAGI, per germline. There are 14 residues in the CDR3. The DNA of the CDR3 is TGTGCCAGCAGTTCCCCTATTGCTGGAAACACCATATATTTT. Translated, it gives CASSSPIAGNTIYF.

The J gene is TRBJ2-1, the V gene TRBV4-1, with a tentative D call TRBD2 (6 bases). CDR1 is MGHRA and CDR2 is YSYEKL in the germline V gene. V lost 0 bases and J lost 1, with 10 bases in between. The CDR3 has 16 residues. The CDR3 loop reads CASSQEWGRSYNEQFF. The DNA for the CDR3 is TGCGCCAGCAGCCAAGAGTGGGGGAGGTCCTACAATGAGCAGTTCTTC.

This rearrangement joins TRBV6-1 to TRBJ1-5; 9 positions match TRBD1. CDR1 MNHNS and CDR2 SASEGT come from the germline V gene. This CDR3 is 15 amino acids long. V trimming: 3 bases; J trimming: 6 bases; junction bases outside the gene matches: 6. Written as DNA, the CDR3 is TGTGCCAGCAGTGAGGAGGGACAGGGAAGTCAGCCCCAGCATTTT. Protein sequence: CASSEEGQGSQPQHF.

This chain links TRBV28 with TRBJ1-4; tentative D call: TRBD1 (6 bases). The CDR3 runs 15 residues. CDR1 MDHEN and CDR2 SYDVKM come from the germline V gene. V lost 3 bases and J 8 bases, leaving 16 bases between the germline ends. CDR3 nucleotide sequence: TGTGCCAGCAGTTTCCAACAGGGTGTAGAGGAAAAACTGTTTTTT. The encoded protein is CASSFQQGVEEKLFF. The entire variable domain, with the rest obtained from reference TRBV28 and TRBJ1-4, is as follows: DVKVTQSSRYLVKRTGEKVFLECVQDMDHENMFWYRQDPGLGLRLIYFSYDVKMKEKGDIPEGYSVSREKKERFSLILESASTNQTSMYLCASSFQQGVEEKLFFGSGTQLSVL.

The CDR3 sequence is CAISEWGSTGVNSPLHF. The CDR3 DNA follows: TGTGCCATCAGTGAGTGGGGGTCGACAGGGGTAAATTCACCCCTCCACTTT. This sequence joins TRBV10-3 and TRBJ1-6; 8 nucleotides match TRBD1. The germline V gene has CDR1 ENHRY and CDR2 SYGVKD. V gave up 1 base and J gave up 7 bases; unmatched junction bases: 9. The CDR3 has 17 amino acids.

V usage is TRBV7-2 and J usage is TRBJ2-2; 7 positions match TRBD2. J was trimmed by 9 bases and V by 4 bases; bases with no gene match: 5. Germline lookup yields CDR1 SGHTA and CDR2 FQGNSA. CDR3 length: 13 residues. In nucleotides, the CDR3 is TGTGCCAGCAGCTCGGAGCGGGGCAGGGAGCTGTTTTTT. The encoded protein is CASSSERGRELFF. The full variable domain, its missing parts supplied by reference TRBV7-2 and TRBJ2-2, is GAGVSQSPSNKVTEKGKDVELRCDPISGHTALYWYRQSLGQGLEFLIYFQGNSAPDKSGLPSDRFSAERTGGSVSTLTIQRTQQEDSAVYLCASSSERGRELFFGEGSRLTVL.

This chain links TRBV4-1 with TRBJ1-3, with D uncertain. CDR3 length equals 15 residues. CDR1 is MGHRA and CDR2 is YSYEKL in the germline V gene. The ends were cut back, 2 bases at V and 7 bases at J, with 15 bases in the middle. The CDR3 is CASSQTEAGGNTIYF. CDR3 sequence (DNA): TGCGCCAGCAGCCAAACCGAGGCGGGAGGGAACACCATATATTTT.

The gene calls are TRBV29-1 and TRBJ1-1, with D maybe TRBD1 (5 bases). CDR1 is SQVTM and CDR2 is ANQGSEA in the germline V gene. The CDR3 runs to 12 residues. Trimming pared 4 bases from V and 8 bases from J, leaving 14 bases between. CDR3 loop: CSVASGHQEAFF. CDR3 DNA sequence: TGCAGCGTTGCATCAGGACACCAAGAAGCTTTCTTT. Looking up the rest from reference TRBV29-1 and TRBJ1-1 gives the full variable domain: SAVISQKPSRDICQRGTSLTIQCQVDSQVTMMFWYRQQPGQSLTLIATANQGSEATYESGFVIDKFPISRPNLTFSTLTVSNMSPEDSSIYLCSVASGHQEAFFGQGTRLTVV.